The 30 T cell receptor beta chains listed next were all sequenced from one sample in a study of cytomegalovirus exposure and HLA in healthy donors. PCR employed 60 Vbeta and 13 Jbeta primers. Clones were sequenced by immunoSEQ multiplex PCR, and TCRdb holds only the in-frame ones, with some missing. The sample holds around 140,000 clones; 79% are singletons and the top ten take about 1.1%. Sequencing was performed on PBMCs. These receptors all come from a male donor in good health and CMV-seronegative.

The rearrangement uses TRBV19 and TRBJ1-2; D may be TRBD1 (6 bases). V lost 7 bases to trimming and J lost 8 bases, with 14 bases between them. The germline CDR1 and CDR2 sequences are LNHDA and SQIVND (reference sequence). The CDR3 consists of 12 residues. CDR3 bases: TGTGCCAGTACTTACAGGGATAGGGGCTACACCTTC. This translates into CASTYRDRGYTF. The variable domain in full, completed from reference TRBV19 and TRBJ1-2, reads DGGITQSPKYLFRKEGQNVTLSCEQNLNHDAMYWYRQDPGQGLRLIYYSQIVNDFQKGDIAEGYSVSREKKESFPLTVTSAQKNPTAFYLCASTYRDRGYTFGSGTRLTVV.

The gene calls are TRBV7-2 and TRBJ2-7; 11 positions agree with TRBD2. With V trimmed by 4 bases and J by 2 bases, 4 bases remained unmatched. The CDR3 sequence is 15 residues long. Looked up from germline, CDR1 is SGHTA and CDR2 is FQGNSA. Here the CDR3 reads CASSSLAGGPYEQYF. The CDR3 bases are TGTGCCAGCAGCTCTTTAGCGGGGGGGCCCTACGAGCAGTACTTC.

The chain is built from TRBV7-2 and TRBJ2-1, with 15 bases that match TRBD2. CDR1 is SGHTA and CDR2 is FQGNSA in the germline V gene. V lost 5 bases to trimming and J lost 8 bases; unmatched junction nucleotides: 7. This CDR3 has 16 amino acids. In nucleotides, the CDR3 is TGTGCCAGCAGCCCAAGAGGACTAGCGGGGGGGGATGAGCAGTTCTTC. Protein sequence: CASSPRGLAGGDEQFF.

The chain combines TRBV27 with TRBJ1-4; TRBD1 matches at 8 bases. The CDR3 is made up of 14 amino acids. The junction had 10 bases not matched to a gene; V was cut back by 8 bases and J by 8 bases. Germline V gives CDR1 MNHEY, CDR2 SMNVEV (reference sequence). Written as DNA, the CDR3 is TGTGCCAGCCGACCAGGGGGCTACCCCGAAAAACTGTTTTTT. Translating gives CASRPGGYPEKLFF.

This sequence joins TRBV5-6 and TRBJ2-5, with 13 bases that match TRBD2. CDR3 size: 15 residues. J lost 4 bases, V lost 5 bases, and 5 bases had no gene match. Germline CDR1 and CDR2: SGHDT and YYEEEE. Here the CDR3 DNA reads TGTGCCAGCAGAACTAGCGGGGGGGCGGGAGAGACCCAGTACTTC. This gives the protein CASRTSGGAGETQYF.

The chain couples TRBV11-2 to TRBJ2-2; 11 positions agree with TRBD2. V was clipped by 3 bases and J by 1 base; unmatched bases: 1. The CDR3 contains 16 residues. The germline gives CDR1 SGHAT, CDR2 FQNNGV. In nucleotides, the CDR3 is TGTGCCAGCAGCTTTCTAGCGGGGGGGAACACCGGGGAGCTGTTTTTT. It yields the protein CASSFLAGGNTGELFF.

This sequence joins TRBV5-1 and TRBJ2-7; a weak D match, TRBD2 (6 bases). With 7 bases removed from V and 0 bases from J, the gap between germline ends came to 11 bases. Germline CDR1 reads SGHRS; CDR2 reads YFSETQ. This CDR3 is built from 13 residues. CDR3 DNA sequence: TGCGCCAGCTCGGAGGGCAGCTCCTACGAGCAGTACTTC. Its protein product is CASSEGSSYEQYF.

The chain uses TRBV5-1 and TRBJ2-1, with D perhaps TRBD1 (5 bases). Germline CDR1 is SGHRS and CDR2 is YFSETQ. Trimming pared 4 bases from V and 2 bases from J, leaving 13 bases between. The CDR3 is made up of 15 amino acids. CDR3 sequence reads: CASSPTSTAYNEQFF. The CDR3 DNA follows: TGCGCCAGCAGCCCGACATCGACAGCCTACAATGAGCAGTTCTTC.

This clone was observed a handful of times. The chain recombines TRBV5-1 with TRBJ1-1; D remains unclear. The V gene lost 0 bases and the J gene lost 1 base, with 7 bases spanning the gap. CDR1 is SGHRS, CDR2 YFSETQ, per germline. CDR3 length: 14 amino acids. The DNA of the CDR3 is TGCGCCAGCAGCTTGGGAGACAAGAACACTGAAGCTTTCTTT. It codes for CASSLGDKNTEAFF.

To note about this clone: One end of the junction does not line up with germline, which may come from a read error. V usage is TRBV7-7 and J usage is TRBJ2-5; either TRBD1 or TRBD2 may fit D (7 bases each). The CDR3 is 13 amino acids. CDR1 is SSHAT and CDR2 is FNYEAQ in the germline V gene (reference sequence). The CDR3 DNA sequence: TGTGCTAGCAGCGGGACAGCCCAAGAGACCCAGTACTTC. Residues: CASSGTAQETQYF.

The rearrangement links TRBV6-5 to TRBJ1-1; no clear D. Trimming left V 2 bases short and J 5 bases short, with 9 bases between. This CDR3 contains 13 residues. Germline CDR1 reads MNHEY; CDR2 reads SVGAGI. This CDR3 is CASSYQLVTEAFF. Written as DNA, the CDR3 is TGTGCCAGCAGTTACCAACTAGTGACTGAAGCTTTCTTT.

Only one count was recorded for this clone. The CDR3 protein is CASSVSNFYNEQFF. The DNA for the CDR3 is TGTGCCAGCAGCGTGTCTAACTTCTACAATGAGCAGTTCTTC. This chain joins TRBV7-2 and TRBJ2-1; D is unresolved. With 5 bases removed from V and 3 bases from J, the gap between germline ends came to 11 bases. The germline V gene encodes CDR1 SGHTA and CDR2 FQGNSA. The CDR3 runs 14 residues.

This chain connects TRBV9 to TRBJ2-7; 8 nucleotides line up with TRBD2. This CDR3 comprises 15 residues. Germline V gene data show CDR1 as SGDLS and CDR2 as YYNGEE. V dropped 0 bases and J dropped 2; count of bases not matched to a gene: 4. The DNA of the CDR3 is TGTGCCAGCAGCGTAGCTGAGCGGGGGACCTACGAGCAGTACTTC. Protein sequence: CASSVAERGTYEQYF.

Here the CDR3 DNA reads TGTGCCAGCAGCTTAGGTTTTACGAGGGCGGGGCAGTATTTT. It is translated as CASSLGFTRAGQYF. The chain recombines TRBV7-2 with TRBJ2-3; tentatively, D is TRBD2 (5 bases). V was shortened by 1 base and J by 11 bases, with 16 bases between the two germline ends. The CDR3 length is 14 residues. Per germline, CDR1 SGHTA and CDR2 FQGNSA.

The genes are TRBV7-8 and TRBJ1-5; TRBD1 might be the D (6 bases). Germline V gene lookup returns CDR1 SGHVS and CDR2 FQNEAQ. The germline V and J ends were trimmed by 5 bases and 6 bases, with 14 bases remaining between them. This CDR3 has 14 residues. The CDR3 loop reads CASSLLQGSQPQHF. In nucleotides, the CDR3 is TGTGCCAGCAGCCTTTTACAGGGAAGTCAGCCCCAGCATTTT. The entire variable domain, with the rest obtained from reference TRBV7-8 and TRBJ1-5, is as follows: GAGVSQSPRYKVAKRGQDVALRCDPISGHVSLFWYQQALGQGPEFLTYFQNEAQLDKSGLPSDRFFAERPEGSVSTLKIQRTQQEDSAVYLCASSLLQGSQPQHFGDGTRLSIL.

CDR3 sequence: CASSLGVAVLYGYTF. The CDR3 DNA reads as TGTGCCAGCAGCTTAGGGGTCGCCGTCCTCTATGGCTACACCTTC. The V gene is TRBV5-5, the J gene TRBJ1-2, with a weak D call TRBD1 (5 bases). The V gene lost 2 bases and the J gene lost 4 bases, with 15 bases spanning the gap. CDR3 size: 15 residues. Germline assignment: CDR1 SGHKS and CDR2 YYEKEE (reference sequence).

V is TRBV4-1 and J is TRBJ2-5; D unresolved. The CDR3 runs to 15 residues. V was clipped by 2 bases and J by 4 bases, with 14 bases between them. The germline V gene has CDR1 MGHRA and CDR2 YSYEKL. CDR3: CASSQPFSGGETQYF. DNA for the CDR3: TGCGCCAGCAGCCAACCTTTCTCGGGTGGAGAGACCCAGTACTTC.

The gene calls are TRBV19 and TRBJ1-2; 7 positions agree with TRBD1. CDR1 is LNHDA, CDR2 SQIVND, per germline (reference sequence). This CDR3 contains 13 residues. Unmatched junction bases numbered 11, after V lost 3 bases and J lost 13 bases. As DNA, the CDR3 is TGTGCCAGTAGTATCAGACAGGGAAGGGACTTCACCTTC. Translation gives CASSIRQGRDFTF.

The rearrangement joins TRBV29-1 to TRBJ2-3; D is uncertain. Trimming pared 4 bases from V and 3 bases from J, leaving 11 bases between. The germline V gene encodes CDR1 SQVTM and CDR2 ANQGSEA. This CDR3 has 13 amino acids. The CDR3: CSVVVRLTDTQYF. In DNA form, the CDR3 reads TGCAGCGTTGTAGTTAGACTGACAGATACGCAGTATTTT.

V and J are TRBV7-2 and TRBJ2-5; TRBD2 matches 9 bases. V shed 5 bases, J shed 5 bases, and the junction held 15 bases outside the gene matches. The V gene's germline CDR1 is SGHTA and CDR2 FQGNSA. The CDR3 has 17 amino acids. This CDR3 reads CASSPDPGRGGWETQYF. CDR3 in DNA: TGTGCCAGCAGCCCGGACCCCGGGCGGGGGGGCTGGGAGACCCAGTACTTC.

This clone was observed once. The gene calls are TRBV18 and TRBJ2-7; 8 bases fit TRBD1. The V segment lost 4 bases and the J segment 5 bases; nucleotides outside the gene matches: 7. The CDR3 is made up of 14 amino acids. In germline, CDR1 is KGHSH, CDR2 LQKENI. The CDR3, as DNA: TGTGCCAGCTCACTCCGTCAGGGGGCTGACGAGCAGTACTTC. Its translation is CASSLRQGADEQYF.

This clone was recorded once. The chain recombines TRBV5-1 with TRBJ2-1; D perhaps matches TRBD1 (7 bases). V lost 4 bases and J 8 bases, leaving 13 bases between the germline ends. This CDR3 has 13 amino acids. Germline V lookup: CDR1 SGHRS, CDR2 YFSETQ. CDR3 bases: TGCGCCAGCAGCCGCGGGGACAGCTATGAGCAGTTCTTC. As protein: CASSRGDSYEQFF.

This chain links TRBV2 with TRBJ2-7; D ambiguous. The CDR3 loop spans 13 amino acids. Trimming took 0 bases from V and 3 from J, leaving 6 bases between them. Germline CDR1 and CDR2: SNHLY and FYNNEI. The CDR3 DNA sequence: TGTGCCAGCAGTGAAGCTCGAGGCTACGAGCAGTACTTC. Protein product: CASSEARGYEQYF.

Turning to this clone: Germline and junction disagree at one end, which may indicate a read error. The V gene is TRBV7-7, the J gene TRBJ2-2; D is possibly TRBD2 (5 bases). The germline CDR1 and CDR2 sequences are SSHAT and FNYEAQ (reference sequence). The CDR3 runs to 14 residues. The CDR3 sequence is CASSHGLLAGELFF. CDR3 nucleotides: TGTGCTAGCAGCCACGGACTGCTCGCCGGGGAGCTGTTTTTT. Full variable domain (rest looked up from reference TRBV7-7 and TRBJ2-2): GAGVSQSPRYKVTKRGQDVTLRCDPISSHATLYWYQQALGQGPEFLTYFNYEAQPDKSGLPSDRFSAERPEGSISTLTIQRTEQRDSAMYRCASSHGLLAGELFFGEGSRLTVL.

The chain carries TRBV5-1 and TRBJ2-5, with D tentatively TRBD1 (5 bases). V was trimmed by 3 bases and J by 2 bases, leaving 8 bases between them. Germline-derived CDR1 and CDR2 are SGHRS and YFSETQ. This CDR3 region has 13 residues. CDR3 region: CASSWQGQETQYF. Written as DNA, the CDR3 is TGCGCCAGCAGCTGGCAGGGTCAAGAGACCCAGTACTTC.

The chain joins TRBV10-3 to TRBJ2-3; 9 bases are a match to TRBD1. V lost 0 bases, J lost 4 bases, and 8 bases stayed unmatched. CDR3 length: 17 amino acids. Germline-derived CDR1 and CDR2 are ENHRY and SYGVKD. The CDR3 here is CAISESMGTGWSDTQYF. The CDR3 nucleotides read TGTGCCATCAGTGAGTCTATGGGGACAGGGTGGTCAGATACGCAGTATTTT.

The chain uses TRBV10-1 and TRBJ2-7; 9 bases are a match to TRBD2. V was pared by 5 bases and J by 6 bases, with 8 bases of the junction left unmatched. This CDR3 region has 14 residues. Germline loops: CDR1 WNHNN, CDR2 SYGVQD (reference sequence). This CDR3 is CASSQDSGGSEQYF. The CDR3 DNA reads as TGCGCCAGCAGTCAAGATAGCGGGGGTTCCGAGCAGTACTTC.

The genes are TRBV30 and TRBJ2-4, with 9 bases lining up with TRBD2. This CDR3 contains 15 residues. Trimming took 0 bases from V and 8 from J; bases not matched to a gene: 8. Germline-derived CDR1 and CDR2 are GTSNPN and SVGIG (reference sequence). In DNA, the CDR3 is TGTGCCTGGAGTGTCGGCGGGGGGGCCGGGGACATTCAGTACTTC. Protein: CAWSVGGGAGDIQYF.

The chain combines TRBV30 with TRBJ2-1, with unresolved D. Germline V lookup: CDR1 GTSNPN, CDR2 SVGIG (reference sequence). V was pared by 0 bases and J by 9 bases, with 6 bases between. The CDR3 spans 11 residues. The CDR3 is CAWSVTVEQFF. Here the CDR3 DNA reads TGTGCCTGGAGTGTAACGGTTGAGCAGTTCTTC.

CDR3 DNA: TGTGCCAGCAGCTTGGCCGGCAGGGGGGATTCACCCCTCCACTTT. Translated, it gives CASSLAGRGDSPLHF. V and J are TRBV5-6 and TRBJ1-6, with TRBD1 matching over 7 bases. Germline V lookup: CDR1 SGHDT, CDR2 YYEEEE. J gave up 8 bases and V 0 bases, and 5 bases lay outside the gene matches. CDR3 length: 15 residues.